This TCR beta chain was captured by sequencing in a study of cytomegalovirus exposure and HLA in healthy donors. Study-level points and caveats: Available immune exposure information was restricted to CMV serostatus only. Roughly uniform depth of sequencing across donors was assumed in presence/absence analyses. Most CMV-associated TCR beta chains appeared HLA-restricted in a later analysis.

Each of the donors was a healthy bone marrow donor. Trimming removed 2 bases from V and 4 bases from J, with 11 bases in between. CDR1 SNHLY and CDR2 FYNNEI come from the germline V gene. CDR3 length: 14 amino acids. With respect to this clone: Antigen: not known.

The PCR employed 60 Vbeta primers together with 13 Jbeta primers. TCRdb keeps only in-frame clones here, not all; method: immunoSEQ multiplex PCR. In the table there are more than 95,000 clones, 81% of which are singletons. This clonotype originated in a woman in her 30s in good health and CMV-seronegative. The chain combines TRBV2 with TRBJ1-2; maybe TRBD1 (5 bases). The material sequenced was PBMCs. In DNA, the CDR3 is TGTGCCAGCAGTGAAAGGGGTCAGTCCTATGGCTACACCTTC. Its protein product is CASSERGQSYGYTF.